This TCR beta chain originates from a study of CD8 T cells in ankylosing spondylitis. TCRdb called the 5' RACE reads again in MiXCR, with one record for every CDR3 protein. The data contain 200,000 to 250,000 distinct CDR3 sequences, under 12% of them singletons. Study-wide results and limits: Within peripheral blood, clones linked to disease were CD8+ and relatively rare. Reports of some motif variants in reactive arthritis synovial fluid and blood predate this one. Matched ankylosing spondylitis synovial fluid reportedly contained a significantly enriched population of disease-linked clones.

This clonotype has ten or more counts. Its antigen is not identified. V lost 3 bases, J lost 6 bases, and 11 bases lay in between. Germline V gene data show CDR1 as LGHNA and CDR2 as YNFKEQ. The CDR3 loop spans 13 amino acids. The clonotype originates from a male donor with ankylosing spondylitis or in good health (not recorded which). The chain is built from TRBV4-2 and TRBJ1-1; D is ambiguous. Sequenced input: blood, either unsorted or a sorted T cell fraction (not recorded which). This CDR3 is CASSHAWTPEAFF. CDR3 sequence (DNA): TGTGCCAGCAGCCACGCCTGGACCCCTGAAGCTTTCTTT.